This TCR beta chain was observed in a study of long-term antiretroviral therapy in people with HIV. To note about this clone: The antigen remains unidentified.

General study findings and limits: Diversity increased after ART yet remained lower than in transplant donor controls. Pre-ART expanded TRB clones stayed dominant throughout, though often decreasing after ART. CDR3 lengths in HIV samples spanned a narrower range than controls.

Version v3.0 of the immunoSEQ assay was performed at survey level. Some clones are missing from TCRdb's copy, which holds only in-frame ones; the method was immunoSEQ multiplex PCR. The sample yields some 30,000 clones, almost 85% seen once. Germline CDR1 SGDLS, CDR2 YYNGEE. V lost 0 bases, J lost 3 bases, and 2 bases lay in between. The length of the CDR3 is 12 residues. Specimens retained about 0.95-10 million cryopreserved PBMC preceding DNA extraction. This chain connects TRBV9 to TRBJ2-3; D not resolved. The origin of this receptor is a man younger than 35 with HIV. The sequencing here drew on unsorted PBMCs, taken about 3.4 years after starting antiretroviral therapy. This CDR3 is CASSVGTDTQYF. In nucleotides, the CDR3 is TGTGCCAGCAGCGTAGGTACAGATACGCAGTATTTT.